A selection of T cell receptor beta chains follows, all from one sample in a study of T cell clones after liver transplantation. Sequencing was performed with immunoSEQ multiplex PCR; in TCRdb, only in-frame clones are kept and a portion is missing. The sample consists of some 80,000 clones, approximately 80% of them appearing once. Sequenced here: CD4+ T cells from blood, sampled less than 50 months after liver transplant. The receptors stem from a human patient who received a liver transplant. Some T cells may have come from the graft donor. CDR3s include the opening cysteine and the closing phenylalanine or tryptophan. Each record gives: D gene, V gene, J gene, clone size, CDR3 protein, CDR3 DNA. The D gene is left open where the match is weak. Rows give clone size only sometimes, using once, few, many, or a class for an expanded clone.

d_call: TRBD2
v_call: TRBV7-3
j_call: TRBJ2-1
clone_size: NA
cdr3_aa: CASSLSGGRGNEQFF
cdr3_nt: TGTGCCAGCAGCCTAAGCGGGGGCCGGGGCAATGAGCAGTTCTTC

d_call: TRBD1
v_call: TRBV14
j_call: TRBJ2-7
clone_size: few
cdr3_aa: CASSHQNRGYDEQYF
cdr3_nt: TGTGCCAGCAGCCATCAGAACAGGGGGTATGACGAGCAGTACTTC

d_call: NA
v_call: TRBV7-2
j_call: TRBJ2-7
clone_size: NA
cdr3_aa: CASSHGGRRYEQYF
cdr3_nt: TGTGCCAGCAGCCACGGGGGACGAAGGTACGAGCAGTACTTC

d_call: TRBD1
v_call: TRBV5-1
j_call: TRBJ1-1
clone_size: NA
cdr3_aa: CASSKQGSRTEAFF
cdr3_nt: TGCGCCAGCAGCAAACAGGGGAGTCGGACTGAAGCTTTCTTT

d_call: TRBD1
v_call: TRBV18
j_call: TRBJ1-1
clone_size: few
cdr3_aa: CASSFGQGQNTEAFF
cdr3_nt: TGTGCCAGCTCATTCGGACAGGGTCAGAACACTGAAGCTTTCTTT

d_call: TRBD2
v_call: TRBV10-3
j_call: TRBJ2-7
clone_size: few
cdr3_aa: CAISESGGRAYEQYF
cdr3_nt: TGTGCCATCAGTGAGTCGGGAGGGAGGGCCTACGAGCAGTACTTC

d_call: NA
v_call: TRBV7-2
j_call: TRBJ2-2
clone_size: NA
cdr3_aa: CASSSEGTGELFF
cdr3_nt: TGTGCCAGCAGCTCGGAAGGGACCGGGGAGCTGTTTTTT

d_call: TRBD1
v_call: TRBV6-5
j_call: TRBJ2-7
clone_size: NA
cdr3_aa: CASSYGDRGRPEQYF
cdr3_nt: TGTGCCAGCAGTTACGGGGACAGGGGGCGCCCCGAGCAGTACTTC

d_call: NA
v_call: TRBV19
j_call: TRBJ1-3
clone_size: NA
cdr3_aa: CASGGDTTGNTIYF
cdr3_nt: TGTGCCAGTGGGGGGGACACAACTGGAAACACCATATATTTT

d_call: NA
v_call: TRBV18
j_call: TRBJ1-2
clone_size: NA
cdr3_aa: CASSDFSRRANYGYTF
cdr3_nt: TGTGCCAGCTCCGATTTTTCGCGCCGTGCCAACTATGGCTACACCTTC

d_call: NA
v_call: TRBV5-1
j_call: TRBJ1-1
clone_size: few
cdr3_aa: CATRDRGMNTEAFF
cdr3_nt: TGCGCCACCAGGGACCGCGGGATGAACACTGAAGCTTTCTTT

d_call: NA
v_call: TRBV2
j_call: TRBJ2-5
clone_size: NA
cdr3_aa: CASSGYLGNSVETQYF
cdr3_nt: TGTGCCAGCAGTGGTTATCTGGGAAACTCGGTAGAGACCCAGTACTTC

d_call: NA
v_call: TRBV27
j_call: TRBJ2-6
clone_size: NA
cdr3_aa: CASAPGTGHALRANVLTF
cdr3_nt: TGTGCCAGCGCCCCGGGAACAGGGCATGCTCTGAGGGCCAACGTCCTGACTTTC

d_call: TRBD1
v_call: TRBV6-6
j_call: TRBJ2-6
clone_size: NA
cdr3_aa: CASSHQGAGANVLTF
cdr3_nt: TGTGCCAGCAGTCACCAGGGGGCTGGGGCCAACGTCCTGACTTTC

d_call: NA
v_call: TRBV10-3
j_call: TRBJ2-2
clone_size: NA
cdr3_aa: CAISESVDTGELFF
cdr3_nt: TGTGCCATCAGTGAGTCGGTTGACACCGGGGAGCTGTTTTTT

d_call: NA
v_call: TRBV19
j_call: TRBJ1-2
clone_size: NA
cdr3_aa: CASQDGREAGYTF
cdr3_nt: TGTGCCTCCCAGGATGGCAGGGAGGCTGGCTACACCTTC

d_call: TRBD1
v_call: TRBV6-1
j_call: TRBJ1-2
clone_size: NA
cdr3_aa: CASTFGTGDYGYTF
cdr3_nt: TGTGCCAGCACTTTCGGAACAGGGGACTATGGCTACACCTTC

d_call: TRBD1
v_call: TRBV5-6
j_call: TRBJ2-5
clone_size: NA
cdr3_aa: CASSVPQGEQETQYF
cdr3_nt: TGTGCCAGCAGCGTCCCACAGGGGGAACAAGAGACCCAGTACTTC

d_call: NA
v_call: TRBV6-5
j_call: TRBJ2-6
clone_size: NA
cdr3_aa: CASSLDSSGANVLTF
cdr3_nt: TGTGCCAGCAGTTTAGACAGCTCTGGGGCCAACGTCCTGACTTTC

d_call: TRBD1
v_call: TRBV7-3
j_call: TRBJ2-1
clone_size: NA
cdr3_aa: CASSRDRGLEQFF
cdr3_nt: TGTGCCAGCAGCAGGGACAGGGGGCTTGAGCAGTTCTTC

d_call: NA
v_call: TRBV19
j_call: TRBJ1-2
clone_size: NA
cdr3_aa: CASIPRDGGGYTF
cdr3_nt: TGTGCCAGTATCCCCCGGGACGGCGGGGGCTACACCTTC

d_call: TRBD1
v_call: TRBV6-5
j_call: TRBJ1-6
clone_size: few
cdr3_aa: CASSTGALGSPLHF
cdr3_nt: TGTGCCAGCTCGACAGGGGCCCTCGGTTCACCCCTCCACTTT

d_call: TRBD2
v_call: TRBV10-3
j_call: TRBJ2-7
clone_size: once
cdr3_aa: CAISLAGYEQYF
cdr3_nt: TGTGCCATCTCGCTAGCGGGCTACGAGCAGTACTTC

d_call: NA
v_call: TRBV20-1
j_call: TRBJ1-2
clone_size: NA
cdr3_aa: CSARLRVGYTF
cdr3_nt: TGCAGTGCTAGACTCAGGGTTGGCTACACCTTC

d_call: NA
v_call: TRBV19
j_call: TRBJ2-2
clone_size: once
cdr3_aa: CASSIYTGELFF
cdr3_nt: TGTGCCAGTAGTATTTACACCGGGGAGCTGTTTTTT

d_call: NA
v_call: TRBV6-1
j_call: TRBJ1-1
clone_size: NA
cdr3_aa: CASTLAATAEAFF
cdr3_nt: TGTGCCAGCACCCTAGCCGCGACGGCTGAAGCTTTCTTT

d_call: TRBD2
v_call: TRBV6-4
j_call: TRBJ2-1
clone_size: NA
cdr3_aa: CASSPQTSGRIHEQFF
cdr3_nt: TGTGCCAGCAGCCCTCAGACTAGCGGGAGAATCCATGAGCAGTTCTTC

d_call: NA
v_call: TRBV4-3
j_call: TRBJ2-5
clone_size: NA
cdr3_aa: CASSQESSPTGQETQYF
cdr3_nt: TGCGCCAGCAGCCAAGAGTCTTCACCGACCGGGCAAGAGACCCAGTACTTC

d_call: NA
v_call: TRBV5-6
j_call: TRBJ2-3
clone_size: few
cdr3_aa: CASSSPGTDTQYF
cdr3_nt: TGTGCCAGCAGCTCTCCAGGAACAGATACGCAGTATTTT

d_call: NA
v_call: TRBV19
j_call: TRBJ2-7
clone_size: NA
cdr3_aa: CASSIDPGAQYF
cdr3_nt: TGTGCCAGTAGTATAGATCCAGGGGCGCAGTACTTC

d_call: NA
v_call: TRBV5-1
j_call: TRBJ2-1
clone_size: NA
cdr3_aa: CASSLALMEQFF
cdr3_nt: TGCGCCAGCAGCTTGGCCCTGATGGAGCAGTTCTTC

d_call: NA
v_call: TRBV6-5
j_call: TRBJ1-5
clone_size: NA
cdr3_aa: CASSYGAAGQPQHF
cdr3_nt: TGTGCCAGCAGTTACGGGGCCGCGGGTCAGCCCCAGCATTTT

d_call: NA
v_call: TRBV21-1
j_call: TRBJ2-3
clone_size: NA
cdr3_aa: CASSKRFSGGRIDTDTQYF
cdr3_nt: TGTGCCAGCAGCAAAAGGTTTTCAGGGGGGCGGATAGACACAGATACGCAGTATTTT

d_call: TRBD1
v_call: TRBV9
j_call: TRBJ1-2
clone_size: NA
cdr3_aa: CASSVEALGTVYGYTF
cdr3_nt: TGTGCCAGCAGCGTAGAAGCTCTGGGGACAGTCTATGGCTACACCTTC

d_call: NA
v_call: TRBV6-1
j_call: TRBJ2-2
clone_size: few
cdr3_aa: CASSVLLTGNTGELFF
cdr3_nt: TGTGCCAGCAGTGTACTCTTAACAGGGAACACCGGGGAGCTGTTTTTT

d_call: NA
v_call: TRBV29-1
j_call: TRBJ1-2
clone_size: NA
cdr3_aa: CSVPIVAGAANYGYTF
cdr3_nt: TGCAGCGTTCCAATTGTGGCAGGGGCAGCTAACTATGGCTACACCTTC

d_call: NA
v_call: TRBV5-3
j_call: TRBJ2-7
clone_size: few
cdr3_aa: CARSRQAGYEQYF
cdr3_nt: TGTGCCAGAAGCCGACAGGCCGGCTACGAGCAGTACTTC

d_call: NA
v_call: TRBV2
j_call: TRBJ2-1
clone_size: NA
cdr3_aa: CASQESSYNEQFF
cdr3_nt: TGTGCCAGCCAGGAGAGCTCCTACAATGAGCAGTTCTTC

d_call: NA
v_call: TRBV5-1
j_call: TRBJ2-1
clone_size: NA
cdr3_aa: CASSLRAGYNEQFF
cdr3_nt: TGCGCCAGCAGCTTGCGTGCAGGGTACAATGAGCAGTTCTTC

d_call: NA
v_call: TRBV7-2
j_call: TRBJ1-5
clone_size: NA
cdr3_aa: CASSQGSYLGQPQHF
cdr3_nt: TGTGCCAGCAGCCAAGGTAGCTATCTCGGGCAGCCCCAGCATTTT

d_call: NA
v_call: TRBV7-2
j_call: TRBJ1-6
clone_size: NA
cdr3_aa: CASSLQGNWVQSPLHF
cdr3_nt: TGTGCCAGCAGTTTACAGGGAAACTGGGTTCAGTCACCCCTCCACTTT

d_call: TRBD1
v_call: TRBV7-8
j_call: TRBJ1-3
clone_size: NA
cdr3_aa: CASGSIGGRGGNTIYF
cdr3_nt: TGTGCCAGCGGATCAATCGGGGGCAGGGGGGGAAACACCATATATTTT

d_call: NA
v_call: TRBV6-5
j_call: TRBJ2-7
clone_size: NA
cdr3_aa: CASSAGHLGAYEQYF
cdr3_nt: TGTGCCAGCAGTGCGGGACACTTAGGAGCCTACGAGCAGTACTTC

d_call: NA
v_call: TRBV5-1
j_call: TRBJ2-3
clone_size: NA
cdr3_aa: CASSLDGTSTDTQYF
cdr3_nt: TGCGCCAGCAGCTTGGATGGGACAAGCACAGATACGCAGTATTTT

d_call: NA
v_call: TRBV11-3
j_call: TRBJ2-6
clone_size: NA
cdr3_aa: CASTDTGANVLTF
cdr3_nt: TGTGCCAGCACTGATACTGGGGCCAACGTCCTGACTTTC